The 14 T cell receptor beta chains below come from one sample, sequenced in a study of spatial heterogeneity in lung cancer. TCRdb re-called the 5' RACE reads through MiXCR, storing one row per CDR3 protein. The data contain about 80,000 distinct CDR3 sequences, approximately 20% of them singletons. Time point noted: sample taken at primary tumor resection. Unsorted whole RNA samples from tumor, nontumor lung or frozen PBMC were sequenced. Specimen: PBMCs, collected at surgery. These receptors all come from a male donor with early-stage non-small cell lung cancer.

This clonotype was detected a few times. V is TRBV20-1 and J is TRBJ1-1, with 8 bases fitting TRBD1. CDR1 is DFQATT and CDR2 is SNEGSKA in the germline V gene (reference sequence). Unmatched junction bases numbered 11, after V lost 2 bases and J lost 6 bases. The CDR3 is made up of 15 amino acids. DNA for the CDR3: TGCAGTGCTAGATCAGGGGGGACAGGAGTATCTGAAGCTTTCTTT. Protein product: CSARSGGTGVSEAFF.

CDR3 residues: CATSRDQGNEQFF. The CDR3 bases are TGTGCCACCAGCAGAGATCAGGGAAACGAGCAGTTCTTC. V usage is TRBV15 and J usage is TRBJ2-1, with D possibly TRBD1 on 5 matching bases. Trimming removed 0 bases from V and 10 bases from J, with 10 bases in between. The CDR3 sequence is 13 residues long. Per germline, CDR1 LNHNV and CDR2 YYDKDF (reference sequence).

This clonotype has just one count. The chain couples TRBV4-1 to TRBJ2-3; D perhaps matches TRBD2 (6 bases). Germline values: CDR1 MGHRA, CDR2 YSYEKL. V was pared by 3 bases and J by 2 bases, with 18 bases between. This CDR3 has 17 amino acids. CDR3 nucleotides: TGCGCCAGCAGCCACTCCTGGGGCGGGACCCCCACAGATACGCAGTATTTT. As protein: CASSHSWGGTPTDTQYF.

This clonotype turned up a few times. This chain uses TRBV10-3 with TRBJ2-1; D unresolved. The CDR3 length is 12 residues. The V gene's germline CDR1 is ENHRY and CDR2 SYGVKD. V lost 6 bases, J lost 0 bases, and 3 bases lay in between. The DNA of the CDR3 is TGTGCCATCAGGCACTCCTACAATGAGCAGTTCTTC. It is translated as CAIRHSYNEQFF.

This clonotype has more than one count but fewer than ten. The rearrangement links TRBV6-5 to TRBJ2-5, with 7 bases fitting TRBD1. Germline assignment: CDR1 MNHEY and CDR2 SVGAGI. The ends lost 0 bases at V and 5 bases at J; junction bases unmatched: 9. The CDR3 contains 16 residues. CDR3 coding DNA: TGTGCCAGCAGTTACTCCGGACAGGCCCGAGGGGAGACCCAGTACTTC. Translation gives CASSYSGQARGETQYF.

This clonotype was counted ten times or more. This chain links TRBV29-1 with TRBJ2-1; tentatively, D is TRBD1 (7 bases). Germline V gives CDR1 SQVTM, CDR2 ANQGSEA. Trimming removed 1 base from V and 9 bases from J, with 13 bases in between. The CDR3 is 13 residues long. Here the CDR3 reads CSVEGTGAGEQFF. DNA of the CDR3: TGCAGCGTTGAAGGGACAGGAGCGGGTGAGCAGTTCTTC.

J is TRBJ2-1 and V is TRBV29-1, with D perhaps matching TRBD1 (5 bases). The CDR3 sequence is 16 residues long. CDR1 SQVTM and CDR2 ANQGSEA come from the germline V gene. V shed 6 bases and J shed 0 bases, with 18 bases lying between them. CDR3 protein: CSVPRVGVFSYNEQFF. The CDR3 nucleotides read TGCAGCGTCCCAAGGGTAGGGGTCTTCTCCTACAATGAGCAGTTCTTC.

This clonotype has more than one count but fewer than ten. This chain links TRBV10-3 with TRBJ1-1, with D perhaps matching TRBD1 (6 bases). Germline CDR1 ENHRY, CDR2 SYGVKD. CDR3 length equals 15 residues. Trimming stripped 4 bases from V and 0 bases from J, with 12 bases between. This chain's CDR3 is CAISVGQRMNTEAFF. The CDR3 DNA reads as TGTGCCATCAGTGTTGGACAGAGAATGAACACTGAAGCTTTCTTT.

This clonotype was seen a handful of times. The V and J genes are TRBV3-1 and TRBJ2-7; D uncertain. The germline V and J ends were trimmed by 6 bases and 4 bases, with 16 bases remaining between them. The germline CDR1 and CDR2 sequences are LGHDT and YNNKEL (reference sequence). This CDR3 contains 14 residues. Here the CDR3 reads CASSWTTQSYEQYF. The CDR3 DNA reads as TGTGCCAGCAGTTGGACGACACAGAGTTACGAGCAGTACTTC.

This chain joins TRBV7-3 and TRBJ2-2, with D unclear. Per germline, CDR1 SGHTA and CDR2 FQGTGA. The V gene lost 3 bases and the J gene lost 5 bases, with 16 bases spanning the gap. The CDR3 has 16 residues. The CDR3 protein is CASSLSRIYSTGELFF. The CDR3, as DNA: TGTGCCAGCAGCTTGTCCCGGATTTACAGTACCGGGGAGCTGTTTTTT.

This rearrangement joins TRBV3-1 to TRBJ1-2; no definite D call. CDR1 is LGHDT and CDR2 is YNNKEL in the germline V gene (reference sequence). Deletions cut 0 bases from V and 8 bases from J, with 13 bases between. The CDR3 sequence is 14 residues long. The CDR3 reads CASSQDVADRGYTF. The DNA of the CDR3 is TGTGCCAGCAGCCAAGATGTGGCGGATAGAGGCTACACCTTC.

The CDR3 DNA sequence: TGTGCCAGCAGCTTAGCGGGCGGTGCGAGCTCTGGGGCCAACGTCCTGACTTTC. Protein product: CASSLAGGASSGANVLTF. The rearrangement links TRBV7-2 to TRBJ2-6; D unresolved. Germline-derived CDR1 and CDR2 are SGHTA and FQGNSA. Trimming stripped 0 bases from V and 0 bases from J, with 12 bases between. This CDR3 has 18 amino acids. Combining the CDR3 with reference TRBV7-2 and TRBJ2-6 gives the whole variable domain GAGVSQSPSNKVTEKGKDVELRCDPISGHTALYWYRQSLGQGLEFLIYFQGNSAPDKSGLPSDRFSAERTGGSVSTLTIQRTQQEDSAVYLCASSLAGGASSGANVLTFGAGSRLTVL.

This clonotype turned up a few times. This rearrangement joins TRBV11-3 to TRBJ2-2; 7 bases are a match to TRBD1. V shed 5 bases, J shed 4 bases, and the junction held 7 bases outside the gene matches. Germline V gene lookup returns CDR1 SGHNT and CDR2 YENEEA. CDR3 length: 15 amino acids. The CDR3 region is CASSAGTAPTGELFF. DNA of the CDR3: TGTGCCAGCAGCGCAGGGACAGCCCCCACCGGGGAGCTGTTTTTT.

The rearrangement joins TRBV5-6 to TRBJ1-3; D gene ambiguous. V was cut by 0 bases and J by 4 bases, with 2 bases left in between. This CDR3 has 12 residues. Germline loops: CDR1 SGHDT, CDR2 YYEEEE. The CDR3 bases are TGTGCCAGCAGCTTGGACGGAAACACCATATATTTT. Its protein product is CASSLDGNTIYF.